The 30 T cell receptor beta chains presented below share a single source sample, sequenced in a study of cytotoxic CD8 clonotypes in ibrutinib-treated CLL. The table came from immunoSEQ multiplex PCR; TCRdb's copy has only in-frame clones and leaves some out. Of a few hundred thousand clones in the sample, 60% to 75% are singletons; the top ten hold 15%. The source material was PBMCs, sampled after 24 months of ibrutinib treatment. The receptors here all came from a human donor with chronic lymphocytic leukemia.

V usage is TRBV7-9 and J usage is TRBJ2-1; unclear D gene. Per the germline V gene, CDR1 is SEHNR and CDR2 is FQNEAQ (reference sequence). The CDR3 has 14 amino acids. Trimming removed 1 base at V and 6 bases at J, with 10 bases between. CDR3 residues: CASSLELDRNEQFF. The CDR3, as DNA: TGTGCCAGCAGCTTAGAGCTGGACCGCAATGAGCAGTTCTTC.

The CDR3 DNA sequence: TGTGCCAGCAGCTCGGGACTAGCGGCCTACGAGCAGTACTTC. Its protein product is CASSSGLAAYEQYF. The chain joins TRBV13 to TRBJ2-7; TRBD2 aligns across 11 bases. The CDR3 spans 14 residues. Per the germline V gene, CDR1 is PRHDT and CDR2 is FYEKMQ (reference sequence). After removal of 4 bases from V and 2 bases from J, the junction contained 1 base not matched to a gene.

The V call is TRBV2, the J call TRBJ2-7; 7 bases map to TRBD1. Per the germline V gene, CDR1 is SNHLY and CDR2 is FYNNEI. V shed 8 bases and J 2 bases; nucleotides not matched to a gene: 3. CDR3 length: 12 amino acids. CDR3 nucleotides: TGTGCCAGCGGGACAGCTCCCTACGAGCAGTACTTC. Amino acids: CASGTAPYEQYF.

This chain joins TRBV29-1 and TRBJ1-4; D is undetermined. The V and J ends lost 7 bases and 8 bases respectively, with 20 bases between them. The CDR3 spans 14 residues. Germline loops: CDR1 SQVTM, CDR2 ANQGSEA. In DNA form, the CDR3 reads TGCAGCGCCAAAGGACGTCCCGAAACGGAAAAACTGTTTTTT. Its translation is CSAKGRPETEKLFF.

CDR3 coding DNA: TGTGCCAGTCAAACAGGGTCCGCAACTAATGAAAAACTGTTTTTT. Translating gives CASQTGSATNEKLFF. The rearrangement uses TRBV28 and TRBJ1-4; tentatively, D is TRBD1 (6 bases). V lost 9 bases and J 0 bases, leaving 14 bases between the germline ends. Germline CDR1 is MDHEN and CDR2 is SYDVKM. CDR3 length: 15 residues.

V and J are TRBV4-1 and TRBJ2-3, with a tentative D call TRBD1 (7 bases). Germline CDR1 MGHRA, CDR2 YSYEKL. V dropped 1 base and J dropped 2 bases, with 10 bases sitting between them. The CDR3 spans 15 residues. The CDR3 sequence: CASSQGRGLTDTQYF. The CDR3 DNA follows: TGCGCCAGCAGCCAAGGGAGGGGGCTCACAGATACGCAGTATTTT.

The chain recombines TRBV4-2 with TRBJ1-1, with D unclear. In germline, CDR1 is LGHNA, CDR2 YNFKEQ. This CDR3 has 16 amino acids. V shed 1 base and J shed 4 bases, with 16 bases lying between them. CDR3 sequence: CASSQVLGEVSTEAFF. In DNA, the CDR3 is TGTGCCAGCAGCCAAGTTTTGGGCGAGGTTAGCACTGAAGCTTTCTTT.

CDR3 DNA sequence: TGTGCCAGCTGCGACGCAACCCTCCAGGGTGAGCAGTTCTTC. Its protein is CASCDATLQGEQFF. The V gene is TRBV25-1, the J gene TRBJ2-1, with D perhaps matching TRBD1 (5 bases). The CDR3 runs to 14 residues. The germline V and J ends were trimmed by 8 bases and 9 bases, with 20 bases remaining between them. Germline CDR1 reads MGHDK; CDR2 reads SYGVNS.

This sequence joins TRBV6-5 and TRBJ1-2; 9 bases are shared with TRBD1. The germline CDR1 and CDR2 sequences are MNHEY and SVGAGI. V lost 6 bases and J lost 2; bases outside the gene matches: 7. CDR3 length: 15 amino acids. CDR3 in amino acids: CASSFRQGGNYGYTF. The CDR3 DNA is TGTGCCAGCAGCTTCAGACAGGGGGGGAACTATGGCTACACCTTC.

The chain carries TRBV28 and TRBJ2-3, with 7 bases aligning to TRBD1. Trimming took 7 bases from V and 0 from J; bases not matched to a gene: 13. The germline V gene has CDR1 MDHEN and CDR2 SYDVKM. CDR3 length equals 17 residues. The CDR3 reads CASISGSGTVSTDTQYF. The CDR3 DNA reads TGTGCCAGCATTTCCGGGTCCGGGACAGTGAGCACAGATACGCAGTATTTT.

The chain employs TRBV10-2 and TRBJ2-7; D might be TRBD2 (5 bases). This CDR3 has 13 amino acids. V dropped 5 bases and J dropped 7 bases, with 15 bases sitting between them. In germline, CDR1 is WSHSY, CDR2 SAAADI. The CDR3 is CASSFTTGGEQYF. In DNA, the CDR3 is TGCGCCAGCAGTTTCACTACGGGCGGGGAGCAGTACTTC.

The chain links TRBV27 to TRBJ1-5; D is undetermined. Trimming shortened V by 5 bases and J by 2 bases, and 4 bases separated the two germline ends. Germline loops: CDR1 MNHEY, CDR2 SMNVEV (reference sequence). The CDR3 has 12 amino acids. The CDR3 DNA reads TGTGCCAGCAGTCCGGGCAATCAGCCCCAGCATTTT. Protein: CASSPGNQPQHF.

The chain combines TRBV14 with TRBJ2-7; 8 nucleotides match TRBD2. The CDR3 totals 16 residues. The germline CDR1 and CDR2 sequences are SGHDN and FVKESK. Losses at the gene ends were 1 base for V and 6 bases for J; bases not matched to a gene: 11. Here the CDR3 DNA reads TGTGCCAGCAGCCAAGTTGGGTCGGGAGGGCTTGGCGAGCAGTACTTC. It is translated as CASSQVGSGGLGEQYF.

The V call is TRBV7-3, the J call TRBJ2-1; TRBD2 aligns across 8 bases. From germline, CDR1 is SGHTA and CDR2 FQGTGA. V dropped 2 bases and J dropped 6; count of bases not matched to a gene: 0. The CDR3 is 13 residues long. In DNA form, the CDR3 reads TGTGCCAGCAGCTTAGGGACTAGCAATGAGCAGTTCTTC. This sequence encodes CASSLGTSNEQFF.

The chain employs TRBV11-3 and TRBJ2-3; D is uncertain. The V end lost 1 base, the J end lost 4 bases, and 6 bases lay between the germline ends. From germline, CDR1 is SGHNT and CDR2 YENEEA. This CDR3 region has 13 residues. The CDR3, as DNA: TGTGCCAGCAGCTTAGGTTTTGCAGATACGCAGTATTTT. Translating it yields CASSLGFADTQYF. The variable domain in full, completed from reference TRBV11-3 and TRBJ2-3, reads EAGVVQSPRYKIIEKKQPVAFWCNPISGHNTLYWYLQNLGQGPELLIRYENEEAVDDSQLPKDRFSAERLKGVDSTLKIQPAELGDSAVYLCASSLGFADTQYFGPGTRLTVL.

The V call is TRBV9, the J call TRBJ2-5, with a tentative D call TRBD2 (5 bases). V lost 3 bases and J lost 4, with 16 bases in between. This CDR3 is built from 15 residues. Germline lookup yields CDR1 SGDLS and CDR2 YYNGEE. As DNA, the CDR3 is TGTGCCAGCAGCGCCCGTGCCCGGGGTTTAGAGACCCAGTACTTC. This codes for CASSARARGLETQYF.

The rearrangement uses TRBV7-8 and TRBJ2-1; possibly TRBD2 for D (6 bases). Trimming shortened V by 5 bases and J by 7 bases, and 21 bases separated the two germline ends. The CDR3 extends over 16 amino acids. Germline V gene lookup returns CDR1 SGHVS and CDR2 FQNEAQ. The CDR3 coding sequence is TGTGCCAGCAGCACTTACGTACGGGAGCTGGGAAATGAGCAGTTCTTC. The encoded protein is CASSTYVRELGNEQFF.

This clone was detected once. The chain uses TRBV6-6 and TRBJ1-1; D gene unclear. CDR1 is MNHNY and CDR2 is SVGAGI in the germline V gene (reference sequence). V was shortened by 2 bases and J by 4 bases, with 5 bases between the two germline ends. This CDR3 has 12 amino acids. CDR3 region: CASSYSRTEAFF. For the CDR3, the DNA is TGTGCCAGCAGTTACAGTCGCACTGAAGCTTTCTTT.

This clone was counted once. The chain couples TRBV25-1 to TRBJ1-5; D may be TRBD1 (6 bases). The length of the CDR3 is 13 residues. Trimming left V 3 bases short and J 6 bases short, with 9 bases between. Germline V gives CDR1 MGHDK, CDR2 SYGVNS. CDR3 loop: CASSDRGFQPQHF. The DNA for the CDR3 is TGTGCCAGCAGTGACAGGGGCTTTCAGCCCCAGCATTTT.

This chain joins TRBV5-1 and TRBJ2-7; 12 positions agree with TRBD2. V was clipped by 4 bases and J by 5 bases; unmatched bases: 7. Germline CDR1 is SGHRS and CDR2 is YFSETQ. This CDR3 spans 15 amino acids. The CDR3 loop is CASSQTGLAGNEQYF. DNA of the CDR3: TGCGCCAGCAGCCAAACCGGACTAGCGGGAAACGAGCAGTACTTC.

The chain employs TRBV29-1 and TRBJ2-7; either TRBD1 or TRBD2 may fit D (6 bases each). The CDR3 totals 12 residues. Germline loops: CDR1 SQVTM, CDR2 ANQGSEA. V was trimmed by 5 bases and J by 3 bases, leaving 11 bases between them. CDR3 nucleotide sequence: TGCAGCGTTTCGGGGGCAGACTACGAGCAGTACTTC. This codes for CSVSGADYEQYF.

This clone was detected only a few times. The V call is TRBV5-1, the J call TRBJ2-7, with D possibly TRBD2 on 7 matching bases. Deletions cut 2 bases from V and 0 bases from J, with 15 bases between. The CDR3 extends over 16 amino acids. Germline-derived CDR1 and CDR2 are SGHRS and YFSETQ. In nucleotides, the CDR3 is TGCGCCAGCAGCTTTTCGGGGGGCGGCGGCTCCTACGAGCAGTACTTC. Translation gives CASSFSGGGGSYEQYF.

This clone was seen more than once but under ten times. The V gene is TRBV23-1, the J gene TRBJ2-1; TRBD2 agrees at 7 bases. TRBV23-1 is annotated as an ORF whose role is uncertain. The CDR3 totals 17 residues. V lost 1 base, J lost 0 bases, and 6 bases stayed unmatched. The CDR3 spells CASSQWVGGSSYNEQFF. The CDR3 region has the DNA TGCGCCAGCAGTCAATGGGTCGGGGGGAGCTCCTACAATGAGCAGTTCTTC.

V usage is TRBV7-2 and J usage is TRBJ2-7, with D hard to call. The CDR3 spans 13 residues. CDR1 and CDR2 (germline): SGHTA, FQGNSA. The V end was cut by 0 bases, the J end by 3 bases, with 6 bases between. The CDR3 DNA sequence: TGTGCCAGCAGCTTAGCCACTGACTACGAGCAGTACTTC. Amino acid sequence: CASSLATDYEQYF. The full variable domain, in which reference TRBV7-2 and TRBJ2-7 provide the parts outside the CDR3, is GAGVSQSPSNKVTEKGKDVELRCDPISGHTALYWYRQSLGQGLEFLIYFQGNSAPDKSGLPSDRFSAERTGGSVSTLTIQRTQQEDSAVYLCASSLATDYEQYFGPGTRLTVT.

The genes are TRBV29-1 and TRBJ1-5, with D possibly matching TRBD1 (6 bases). The V end lost 8 bases, the J end lost 2 bases, and 19 bases lay between the germline ends. CDR1 and CDR2 (germline): SQVTM, ANQGSEA. The CDR3 length is 15 residues. CDR3 DNA: TGCAGCATTATGACAGCGGGGGCAGGCAATCAGCCCCAGCATTTT. It translates to CSIMTAGAGNQPQHF.

The chain uses TRBV6-1 and TRBJ1-1; possible D gene TRBD1, 5 bases. The CDR3 has 16 residues. Germline V gene data show CDR1 as MNHNS and CDR2 as SASEGT. Trimming cost V 3 bases and J 5 bases, with 19 bases left between them. CDR3 nucleotides: TGTGCCAGCAGTGAGCTCAGTCTTTTAAGGGGAACTGAAGCTTTCTTT. This codes for CASSELSLLRGTEAFF.

CDR3 in amino acids: CASSLSASTDTQYF. The CDR3 bases are TGTGCCAGCAGCTTGTCCGCTAGCACAGATACGCAGTATTTT. This chain joins TRBV5-6 and TRBJ2-3; D is undetermined. Germline CDR1 is SGHDT and CDR2 is YYEEEE. Trimming removed 1 base from V and 0 bases from J, with 6 bases in between. This CDR3 spans 14 amino acids. Looking up the rest from reference TRBV5-6 and TRBJ2-3 gives the full variable domain: DAGVTQSPTHLIKTRGQQVTLRCSPKSGHDTVSWYQQALGQGPQFIFQYYEEEERQRGNFPDRFSGHQFPNYSSELNVNALLLGDSALYLCASSLSASTDTQYFGPGTRLTVL.

V usage is TRBV29-1 and J usage is TRBJ2-2; possible D gene TRBD2, 6 bases. There are 13 residues in the CDR3. The ends were cut back, 2 bases at V and 7 bases at J, with 11 bases in the middle. From germline, CDR1 is SQVTM and CDR2 ANQGSEA. The CDR3 nucleotides read TGCAGCGTTGAATTACTAGCCGACGGGGAGCTGTTTTTT. This gives the protein CSVELLADGELFF.

The chain recombines TRBV9 with TRBJ2-1; 11 bases map to TRBD2. With 0 bases clipped from V and 0 bases from J, the junction kept 5 bases outside the gene matches. The CDR3 extends over 18 amino acids. CDR1 and CDR2 (germline): SGDLS, YYNGEE. CDR3 protein: CASSVAVGLAGSYNEQFF. CDR3 DNA sequence: TGTGCCAGCAGCGTAGCGGTAGGACTAGCGGGCTCCTACAATGAGCAGTTCTTC.

The chain combines TRBV9 with TRBJ1-1, with D unclear. This CDR3 contains 14 residues. The germline V gene has CDR1 SGDLS and CDR2 YYNGEE. V was pared by 0 bases and J by 3 bases, with 9 bases between. For the CDR3, the DNA is TGTGCCAGCAGCGTAGAGCCCGAGCACACTGAAGCTTTCTTT. Residues: CASSVEPEHTEAFF.